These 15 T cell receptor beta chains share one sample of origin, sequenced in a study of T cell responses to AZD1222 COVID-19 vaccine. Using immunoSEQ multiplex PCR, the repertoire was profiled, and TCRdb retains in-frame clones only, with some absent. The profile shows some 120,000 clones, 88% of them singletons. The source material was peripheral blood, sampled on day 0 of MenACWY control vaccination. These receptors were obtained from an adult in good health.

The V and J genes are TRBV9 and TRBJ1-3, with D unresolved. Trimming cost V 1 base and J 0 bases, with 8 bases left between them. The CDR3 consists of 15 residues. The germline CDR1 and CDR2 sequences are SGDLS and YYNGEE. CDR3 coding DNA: TGTGCCAGCAGCGTAAGCCTGAGCTCTGGAAACACCATATATTTT. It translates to CASSVSLSSGNTIYF.

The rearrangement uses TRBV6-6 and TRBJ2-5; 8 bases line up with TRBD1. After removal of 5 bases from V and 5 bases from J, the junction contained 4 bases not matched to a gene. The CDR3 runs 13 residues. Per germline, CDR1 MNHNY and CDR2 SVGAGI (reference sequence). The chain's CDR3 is CASSRTGRETQYF. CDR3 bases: TGTGCCAGCAGTCGGACAGGGCGGGAGACCCAGTACTTC.

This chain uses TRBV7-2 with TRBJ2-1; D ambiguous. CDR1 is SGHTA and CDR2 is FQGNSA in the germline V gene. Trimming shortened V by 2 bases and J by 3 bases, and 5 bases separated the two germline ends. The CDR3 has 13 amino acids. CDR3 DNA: TGTGCCAGCAGCTTAATTGACTACAATGAGCAGTTCTTC. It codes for CASSLIDYNEQFF.

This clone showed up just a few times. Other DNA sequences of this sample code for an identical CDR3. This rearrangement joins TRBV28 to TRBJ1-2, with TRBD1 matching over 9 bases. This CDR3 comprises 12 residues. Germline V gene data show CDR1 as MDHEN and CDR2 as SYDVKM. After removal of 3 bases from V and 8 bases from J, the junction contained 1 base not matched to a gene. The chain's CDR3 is CASSLTGGGYTF. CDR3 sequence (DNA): TGTGCCAGCAGTTTGACAGGGGGAGGCTACACCTTC.

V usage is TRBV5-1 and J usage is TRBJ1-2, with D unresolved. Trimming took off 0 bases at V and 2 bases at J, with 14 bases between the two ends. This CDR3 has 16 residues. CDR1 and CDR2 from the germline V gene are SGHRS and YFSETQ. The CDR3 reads CASSLGEAYGNYGYTF. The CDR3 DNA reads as TGCGCCAGCAGCTTGGGGGAGGCATACGGGAACTATGGCTACACCTTC.

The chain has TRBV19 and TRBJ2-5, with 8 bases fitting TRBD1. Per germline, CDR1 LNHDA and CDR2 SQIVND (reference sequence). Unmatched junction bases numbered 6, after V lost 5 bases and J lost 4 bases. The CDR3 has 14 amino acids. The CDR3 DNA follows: TGTGCCAGTAGTCAGGGGGCGCGGGCAGAGACCCAGTACTTC. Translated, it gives CASSQGARAETQYF.

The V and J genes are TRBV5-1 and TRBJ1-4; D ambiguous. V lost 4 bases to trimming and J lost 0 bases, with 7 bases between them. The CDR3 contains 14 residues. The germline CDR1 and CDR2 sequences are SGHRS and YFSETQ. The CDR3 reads CASSAGATNEKLFF. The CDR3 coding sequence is TGCGCCAGCAGCGCAGGAGCAACTAATGAAAAACTGTTTTTT.

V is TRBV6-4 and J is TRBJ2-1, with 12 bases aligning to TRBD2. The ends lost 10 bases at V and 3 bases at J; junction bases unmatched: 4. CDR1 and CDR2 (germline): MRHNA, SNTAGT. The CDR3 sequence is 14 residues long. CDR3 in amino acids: CATMGLAGYNEQFF. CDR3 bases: TGTGCCACTATGGGACTAGCGGGCTACAATGAGCAGTTCTTC.

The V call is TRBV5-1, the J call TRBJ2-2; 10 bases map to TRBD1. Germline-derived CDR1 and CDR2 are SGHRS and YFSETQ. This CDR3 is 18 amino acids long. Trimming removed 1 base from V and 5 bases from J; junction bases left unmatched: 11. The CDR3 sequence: CASSLSGQGGLGTGELFF. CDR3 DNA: TGCGCCAGCAGCTTGTCCGGACAGGGGGGCCTCGGAACCGGGGAGCTGTTTTTT.

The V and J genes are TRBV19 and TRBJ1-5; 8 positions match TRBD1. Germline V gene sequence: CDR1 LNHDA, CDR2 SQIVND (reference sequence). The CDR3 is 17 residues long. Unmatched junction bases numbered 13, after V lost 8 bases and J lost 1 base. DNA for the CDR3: TGTGCCAGTTCCCGGGACAGGTCCCTGGGCAGCAATCAGCCCCAGCATTTT. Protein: CASSRDRSLGSNQPQHF.

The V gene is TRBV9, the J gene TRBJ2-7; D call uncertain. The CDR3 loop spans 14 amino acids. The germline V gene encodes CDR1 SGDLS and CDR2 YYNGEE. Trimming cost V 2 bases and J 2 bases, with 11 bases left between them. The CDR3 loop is CASSVLPDPYEQYF. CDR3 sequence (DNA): TGTGCCAGCAGCGTCCTCCCGGACCCCTACGAGCAGTACTTC.

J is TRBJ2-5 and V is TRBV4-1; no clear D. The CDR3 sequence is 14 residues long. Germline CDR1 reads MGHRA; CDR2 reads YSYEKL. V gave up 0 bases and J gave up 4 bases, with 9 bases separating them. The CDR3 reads CASSQDWAPETQYF. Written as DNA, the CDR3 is TGCGCCAGCAGCCAAGATTGGGCCCCAGAGACCCAGTACTTC.

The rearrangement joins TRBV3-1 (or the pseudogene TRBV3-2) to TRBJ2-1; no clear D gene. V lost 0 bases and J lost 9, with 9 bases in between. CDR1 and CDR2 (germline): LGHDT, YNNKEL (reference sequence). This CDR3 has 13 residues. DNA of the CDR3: TGTGCCAGCAGCCAAGATCCGGTAACTGAGCAGTTCTTC. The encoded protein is CASSQDPVTEQFF.

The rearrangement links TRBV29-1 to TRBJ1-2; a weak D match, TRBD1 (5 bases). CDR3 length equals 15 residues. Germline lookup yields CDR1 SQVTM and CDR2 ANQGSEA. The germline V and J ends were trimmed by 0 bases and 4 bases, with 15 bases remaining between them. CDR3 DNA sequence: TGCAGCGTTGAAGATAAGTTGAGGGGAAGCTATGGCTACACCTTC. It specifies CSVEDKLRGSYGYTF.

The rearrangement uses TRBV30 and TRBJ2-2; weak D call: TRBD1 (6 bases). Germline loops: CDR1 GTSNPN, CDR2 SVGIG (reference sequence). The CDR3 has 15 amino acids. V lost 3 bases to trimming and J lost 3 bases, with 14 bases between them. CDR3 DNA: TGTGCCTGGAGGACAGGCATGGAGGACACCGGGGAGCTGTTTTTT. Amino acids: CAWRTGMEDTGELFF.